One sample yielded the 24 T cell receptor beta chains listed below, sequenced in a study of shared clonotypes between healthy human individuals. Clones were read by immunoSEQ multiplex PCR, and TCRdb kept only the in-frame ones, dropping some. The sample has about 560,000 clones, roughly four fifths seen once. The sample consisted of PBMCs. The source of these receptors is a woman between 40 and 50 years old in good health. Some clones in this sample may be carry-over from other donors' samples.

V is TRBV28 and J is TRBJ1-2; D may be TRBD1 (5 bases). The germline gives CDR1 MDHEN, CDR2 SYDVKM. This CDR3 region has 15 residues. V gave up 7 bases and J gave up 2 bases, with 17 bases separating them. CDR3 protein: CASTTTLGPNYGYTF. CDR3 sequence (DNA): TGTGCCAGCACCACAACTTTGGGGCCAAACTATGGCTACACCTTC.

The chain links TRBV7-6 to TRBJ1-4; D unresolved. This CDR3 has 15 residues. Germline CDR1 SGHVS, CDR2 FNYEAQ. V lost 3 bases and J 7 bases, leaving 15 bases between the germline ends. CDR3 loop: CASSLNRQAGEKLFF. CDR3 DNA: TGTGCCAGCAGCTTGAATCGTCAGGCGGGTGAAAAACTGTTTTTT.

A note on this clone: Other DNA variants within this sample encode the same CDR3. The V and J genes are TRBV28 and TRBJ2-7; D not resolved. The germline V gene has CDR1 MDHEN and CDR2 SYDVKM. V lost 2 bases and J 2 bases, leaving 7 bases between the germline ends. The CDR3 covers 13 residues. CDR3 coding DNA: TGTGCCAGCAGTTTAAGTCAAACCTACGAGCAGTACTTC. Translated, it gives CASSLSQTYEQYF.

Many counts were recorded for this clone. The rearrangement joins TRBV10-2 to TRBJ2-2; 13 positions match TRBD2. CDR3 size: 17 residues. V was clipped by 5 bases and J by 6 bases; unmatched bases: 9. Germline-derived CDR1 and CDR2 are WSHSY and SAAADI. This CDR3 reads CASSFRGGLAGSGELFF. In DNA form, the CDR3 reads TGCGCCAGCAGTTTCAGGGGGGGACTAGCGGGATCCGGGGAGCTGTTTTTT.

CDR3 DNA: TGTGCCAGCAGCCGACCGGGCAGCGGGAGCTCCTACGAGCAGTACTTC. Protein: CASSRPGSGSSYEQYF. The chain combines TRBV14 with TRBJ2-7, with TRBD2 identical over 8 bases. V dropped 4 bases and J dropped 0; count of bases not matched to a gene: 8. Germline CDR1 is SGHDN and CDR2 is FVKESK. The CDR3 consists of 16 residues.

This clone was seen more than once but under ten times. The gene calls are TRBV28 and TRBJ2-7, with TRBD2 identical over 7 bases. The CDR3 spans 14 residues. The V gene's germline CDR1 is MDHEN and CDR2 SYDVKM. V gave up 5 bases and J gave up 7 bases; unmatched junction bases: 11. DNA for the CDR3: TGTGCCAGCAGTAGGAGGACTAGTCGGGGGGAGCAGTACTTC. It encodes CASSRRTSRGEQYF.

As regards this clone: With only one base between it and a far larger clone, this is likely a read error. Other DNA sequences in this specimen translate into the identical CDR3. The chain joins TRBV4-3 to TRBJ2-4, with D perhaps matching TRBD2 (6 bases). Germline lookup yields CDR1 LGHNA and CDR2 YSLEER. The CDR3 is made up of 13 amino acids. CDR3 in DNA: TGCGCCAGCAGCCAAGATAGGGCTGGAGGGCCTGTCTTC. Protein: CASSQDRAGGPVF.

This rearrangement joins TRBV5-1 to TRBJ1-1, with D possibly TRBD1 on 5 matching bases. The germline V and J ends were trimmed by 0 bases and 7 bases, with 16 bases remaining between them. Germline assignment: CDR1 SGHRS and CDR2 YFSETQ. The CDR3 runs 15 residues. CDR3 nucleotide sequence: TGCGCCAGCAGCTTGGTAGAGAAAACAGGTGGTGAAGCTTTCTTT. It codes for CASSLVEKTGGEAFF.

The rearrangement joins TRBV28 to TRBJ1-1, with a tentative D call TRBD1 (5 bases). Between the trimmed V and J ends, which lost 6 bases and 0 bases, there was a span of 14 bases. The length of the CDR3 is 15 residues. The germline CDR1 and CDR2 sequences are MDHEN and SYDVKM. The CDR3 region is CASSDGARVNTEAFF. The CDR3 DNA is TGTGCCAGCAGCGACGGGGCCCGAGTGAACACTGAAGCTTTCTTT.

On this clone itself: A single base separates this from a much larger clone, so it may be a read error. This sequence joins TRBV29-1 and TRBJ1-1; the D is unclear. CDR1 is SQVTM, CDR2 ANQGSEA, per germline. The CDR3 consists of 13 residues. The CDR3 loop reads CSVAFGLNTESFF. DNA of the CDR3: TGCAGCGTTGCATTTGGTCTGAACACTGAATCTTTCTTT.

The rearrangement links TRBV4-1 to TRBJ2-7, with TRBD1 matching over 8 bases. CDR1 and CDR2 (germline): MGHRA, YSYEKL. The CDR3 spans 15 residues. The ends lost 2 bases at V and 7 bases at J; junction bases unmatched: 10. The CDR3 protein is CASSQPGQGAREQYF. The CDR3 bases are TGCGCCAGCAGCCAACCGGGGCAGGGGGCTAGGGAGCAGTACTTC.

The DNA for the CDR3 is TGTGCCAGCAGGGACAGACAGGGGAGCCAGCCCCAGCATTTT. Translated: CASRDRQGSQPQHF. The V and J genes are TRBV2 and TRBJ1-5; 8 bases agree with TRBD1. The junction had 8 bases not matched to a gene; V was cut back by 6 bases and J by 7 bases. The CDR3 totals 14 residues. The germline V gene has CDR1 SNHLY and CDR2 FYNNEI.

The CDR3, as DNA: TGCAGCGTTGCAGGGGGCCTTGAGACCCAGTACTTC. Protein: CSVAGGLETQYF. The V and J genes are TRBV29-1 and TRBJ2-5; 8 bases are a match to TRBD1. The CDR3 runs to 12 residues. The V gene's germline CDR1 is SQVTM and CDR2 ANQGSEA. V lost 4 bases to trimming and J lost 5 bases; unmatched junction nucleotides: 3.

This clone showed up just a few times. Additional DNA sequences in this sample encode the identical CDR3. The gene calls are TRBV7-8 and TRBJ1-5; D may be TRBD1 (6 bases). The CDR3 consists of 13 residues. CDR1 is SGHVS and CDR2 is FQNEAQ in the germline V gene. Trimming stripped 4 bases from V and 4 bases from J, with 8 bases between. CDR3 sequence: CASSSDRNQPQHF. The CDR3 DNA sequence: TGTGCCAGCAGCTCCGACAGGAATCAGCCCCAGCATTTT.

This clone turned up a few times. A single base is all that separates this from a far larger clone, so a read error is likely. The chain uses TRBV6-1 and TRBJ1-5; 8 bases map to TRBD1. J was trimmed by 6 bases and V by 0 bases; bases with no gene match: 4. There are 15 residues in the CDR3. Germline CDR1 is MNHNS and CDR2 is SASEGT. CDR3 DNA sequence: TGTGCCAGCAGTGAAGCGCAGGGGGCGGGTCAGCCCCAGCATTTT. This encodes CASSEAQGAGQPQHF.

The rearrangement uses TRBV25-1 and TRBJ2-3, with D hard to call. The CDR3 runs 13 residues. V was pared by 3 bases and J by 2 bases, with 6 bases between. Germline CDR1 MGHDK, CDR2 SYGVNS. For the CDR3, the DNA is TGTGCCAGCAGTGACCAGCCCACAGATACGCAGTATTTT. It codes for CASSDQPTDTQYF.

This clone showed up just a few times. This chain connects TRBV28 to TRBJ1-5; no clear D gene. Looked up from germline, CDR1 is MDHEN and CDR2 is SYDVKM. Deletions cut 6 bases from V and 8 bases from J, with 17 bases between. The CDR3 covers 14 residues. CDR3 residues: CASRSIGSFKPQHF. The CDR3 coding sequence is TGTGCCAGCAGATCTATTGGGTCGTTTAAGCCCCAGCATTTT.

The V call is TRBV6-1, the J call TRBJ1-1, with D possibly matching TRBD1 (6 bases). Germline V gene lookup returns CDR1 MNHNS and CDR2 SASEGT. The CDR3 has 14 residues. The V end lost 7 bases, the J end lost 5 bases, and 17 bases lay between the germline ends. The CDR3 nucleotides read TGTGCCAGCACCTCTGCGACAGGCGGGACTGAAGCTTTCTTT. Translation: CASTSATGGTEAFF.

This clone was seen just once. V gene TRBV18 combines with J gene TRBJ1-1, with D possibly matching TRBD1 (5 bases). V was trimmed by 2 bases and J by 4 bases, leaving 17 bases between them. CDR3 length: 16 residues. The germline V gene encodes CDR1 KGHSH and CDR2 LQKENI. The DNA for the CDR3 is TGTGCCAGCTCACCATCGGGACTTTTCCAGGGCACTGAAGCTTTCTTT. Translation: CASSPSGLFQGTEAFF. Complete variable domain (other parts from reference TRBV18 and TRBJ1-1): NAGVMQNPRHLVRRRGQEARLRCSPMKGHSHVYWYRQLPEEGLKFMVYLQKENIIDESGMPKERFSAEFPKEGPSILRIQQVVRGDSAAYFCASSPSGLFQGTEAFFGQGTRLTVV.

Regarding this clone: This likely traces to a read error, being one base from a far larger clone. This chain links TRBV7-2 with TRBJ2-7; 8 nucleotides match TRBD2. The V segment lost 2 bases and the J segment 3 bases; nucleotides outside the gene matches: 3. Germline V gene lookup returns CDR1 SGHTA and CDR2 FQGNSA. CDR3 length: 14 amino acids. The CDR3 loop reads CASSLTGTSYEQYF. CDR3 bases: TGTGCCAGCAGCTTAACCGGGACTAGCTACGAGCAGTACTTC.

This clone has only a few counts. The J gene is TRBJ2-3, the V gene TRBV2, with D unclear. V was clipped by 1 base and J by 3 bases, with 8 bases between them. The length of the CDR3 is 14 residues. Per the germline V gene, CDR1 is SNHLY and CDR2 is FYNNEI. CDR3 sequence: CASSEGAPTDTQYF. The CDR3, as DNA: TGTGCCAGCAGTGAAGGAGCCCCTACAGATACGCAGTATTTT. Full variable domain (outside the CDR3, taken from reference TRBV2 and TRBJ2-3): EPEVTQTPSHQVTQMGQEVILRCVPISNHLYFYWYRQILGQKVEFLVSFYNNEISEKSEIFDDQFSVERPDGSNFTLKIRSTKLEDSAMYFCASSEGAPTDTQYFGPGTRLTVL.

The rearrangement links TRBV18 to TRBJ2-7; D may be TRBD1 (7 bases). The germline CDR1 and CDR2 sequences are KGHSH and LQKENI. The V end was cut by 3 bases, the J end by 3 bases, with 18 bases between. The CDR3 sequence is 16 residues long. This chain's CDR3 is CASSPQGVRGIYEQYF. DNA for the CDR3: TGTGCCAGCTCACCCCAGGGGGTCCGCGGGATCTACGAGCAGTACTTC.

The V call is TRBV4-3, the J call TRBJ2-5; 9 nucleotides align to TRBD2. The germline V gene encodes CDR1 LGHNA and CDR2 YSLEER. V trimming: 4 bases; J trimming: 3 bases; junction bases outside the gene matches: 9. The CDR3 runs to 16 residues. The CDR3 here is CASSRRASGTKETQYF. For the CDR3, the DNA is TGCGCCAGCAGCCGACGTGCTAGCGGGACAAAAGAGACCCAGTACTTC.

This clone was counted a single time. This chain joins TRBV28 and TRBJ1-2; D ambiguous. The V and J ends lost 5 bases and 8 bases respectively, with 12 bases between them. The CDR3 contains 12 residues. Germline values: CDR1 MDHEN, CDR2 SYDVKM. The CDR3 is CASSRVLDGYTF. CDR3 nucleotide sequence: TGTGCCAGCAGTAGGGTCTTAGACGGCTACACCTTC.